The clone carrying this T cell receptor (beta chain) has a single count. The antigen is unknown. A second PCR of roughly 6 to 12 cycles used a sample-barcoded 5' primer and a J-beta primer mix. Individual samples furnished no less than 2.5 million CDR3-containing paired-end reads apiece. TCRdb fed the 5' RACE reads into MiXCR, producing one record per CDR3 protein. The sample lists roughly 1.5 million distinct CDR3 sequences, under 55% occurring once. This specimen belongs to a study of blood T cells in healthy people across ages. Points from the study as a whole: There was no known CMV status for donors, so expanded clonotype changes were possibly confounded. The study found TCR beta diversity correlated strongly with naive T cell percentage.

CDR1 is SQVTM, CDR2 ANQGSEA, per germline. Trimming removed 8 bases at V and 0 bases at J, with 10 bases between. CDR3 size: 13 residues. The sample consisted of blood. The gene calls are TRBV29-1 and TRBJ2-2; D perhaps matches TRBD1 (6 bases). This clonotype was sampled from a woman between 18 and 29 years old in good health. CDR3 DNA: TGCAGCATCAGGACAGCGAACACCGGGGAGCTGTTTTTT. This translates into CSIRTANTGELFF.